One sample yielded the 20 T cell receptor beta chains listed below, sequenced in a study of post-analysis software for immune sequencing data. Their cognate antigens are unknown. Study-wide results and limits: Patients used about five TRBV segments, including TRBV5-6, TRBV5-1 and TRBV20-1, more often than controls.

Tagging with unique molecular identifiers was a feature of the TCR beta cDNA libraries. Via MiXCR, TCRdb re-called the PCR reads, giving one row per CDR3 protein. The sample gives fewer than 900,000 distinct CDR3 sequences, 46% of which show up once; just under 5% is in the top ten. Sequenced sample: blood. The receptors were sampled from a girl aged 10 to 17 with multiple sclerosis.

The CDR3 reads CASSFGVESYEQYF. The CDR3 nucleotides read TGTGCCAGCAGTTTTGGAGTAGAGTCCTACGAGCAGTACTTC. The genes are TRBV12-3 or TRBV12-4 and TRBJ2-7; D unclear. The CDR3 sequence is 14 residues long. Trimming took off 3 bases at V and 1 base at J, with 10 bases between the two ends.

This sequence joins TRBV29-1 and TRBJ2-2, with D perhaps matching TRBD2 (7 bases). Per germline, CDR1 SQVTM and CDR2 ANQGSEA. V was pared by 5 bases and J by 0 bases, with 13 bases between. This CDR3 is built from 15 residues. In DNA form, the CDR3 reads TGCAGCGTTCTTGGGGGGGCCTCGAACACCGGGGAGCTGTTTTTT. Its translation: CSVLGGASNTGELFF.

Ten or more counts support this clonotype. The genes are TRBV7-2 and TRBJ2-7; no reliable D call. There are 13 residues in the CDR3. V was cut by 5 bases and J by 0 bases, with 8 bases left in between. In germline, CDR1 is SGHTA, CDR2 FQGNSA. The chain's CDR3 is CASSHRVSYEQYF. The CDR3 DNA reads as TGTGCCAGCAGCCATAGGGTCTCCTACGAGCAGTACTTC.

This chain uses TRBV3-1 with TRBJ2-7, with D perhaps TRBD1 (5 bases). V was cut by 4 bases and J by 7 bases, with 20 bases left in between. Per germline, CDR1 LGHDT and CDR2 YNNKEL (reference sequence). The length of the CDR3 is 15 residues. The CDR3 loop reads CASSPYTGAPREQYF. CDR3 DNA: TGTGCCAGCAGCCCATACACAGGAGCGCCGCGAGAGCAGTACTTC.

For the CDR3, the DNA is TGCGCCAGCAGCCAAGAGGGGGGGACACCGAACATTCAGTACTTC. It encodes CASSQEGGTPNIQYF. This chain connects TRBV4-3 to TRBJ2-4; D might be TRBD2 (7 bases). Germline loops: CDR1 LGHNA, CDR2 YSLEER. Trimming pared 0 bases from V and 7 bases from J, leaving 13 bases between. The CDR3 is 15 amino acids.

This clonotype was seen a few times. In DNA form, the CDR3 reads TGTGCCAGCACTAGCTACAGCGCAGATACGCAGTATTTT. This translates into CASTSYSADTQYF. This sequence joins TRBV6-6 and TRBJ2-3; perhaps TRBD2 as D (5 bases). This CDR3 comprises 13 residues. Germline CDR1 reads MNHNY; CDR2 reads SVGAGI (reference sequence). V was cut by 7 bases and J by 4 bases, with 12 bases left in between.

The table lists this clonotype with a few counts. This chain joins TRBV9 and TRBJ2-5; possible D gene TRBD1, 5 bases. The CDR3 consists of 14 residues. Germline CDR1 and CDR2: SGDLS and YYNGEE. Trimming took off 0 bases at V and 4 bases at J, with 10 bases between the two ends. The CDR3 sequence: CASSVEGVGETQYF. CDR3 sequence (DNA): TGTGCCAGCAGCGTAGAAGGGGTTGGAGAGACCCAGTACTTC.

This clonotype was seen a handful of times. The V and J genes are TRBV5-6 and TRBJ2-7; 15 nucleotides line up with TRBD2. Germline CDR1 is SGHDT and CDR2 is YYEEEE. This CDR3 is built from 17 residues. The ends lost 4 bases at V and 0 bases at J; junction bases unmatched: 5. The CDR3 sequence is CASSIGLAGGFSYEQYF. CDR3 nucleotide sequence: TGTGCCAGCAGCATAGGACTAGCGGGAGGGTTCTCCTACGAGCAGTACTTC.

This clonotype was counted between two and nine times. The chain recombines TRBV7-2 with TRBJ2-6; 8 nucleotides agree with TRBD2. Germline V gives CDR1 SGHTA, CDR2 FQGNSA. The trim removed 2 bases at V and 0 bases at J, leaving 3 bases unmatched. This CDR3 has 17 amino acids. CDR3: CASSLTSGSSGANVLTF. For the CDR3, the DNA is TGTGCCAGCAGCTTAACTAGCGGTTCCTCTGGGGCCAACGTCCTGACTTTC.

This sequence joins TRBV6-5 and TRBJ1-5; no reliable D call. CDR1 MNHEY and CDR2 SVGAGI come from the germline V gene. V dropped 7 bases and J dropped 6 bases, with 10 bases sitting between them. This CDR3 has 12 amino acids. CDR3 loop: CASKVVGQPQHF. The CDR3 coding sequence is TGTGCCAGCAAAGTGGTCGGTCAGCCCCAGCATTTT.

In its sample, this clonotype was seen a few times. The rearrangement joins TRBV6-5 to TRBJ2-5, with D possibly TRBD1 on 6 matching bases. V lost 6 bases, J lost 0 bases, and 14 bases lay in between. CDR1 MNHEY and CDR2 SVGAGI come from the germline V gene. This CDR3 has 15 amino acids. The CDR3 spells CASSSAGGHQETQYF. In DNA, the CDR3 is TGTGCCAGCAGCTCCGCTGGGGGCCACCAAGAGACCCAGTACTTC.

This clonotype has just a few counts. The chain employs TRBV27 and TRBJ1-2, with D possibly matching TRBD1 (6 bases). Trimming took off 2 bases at V and 6 bases at J, with 13 bases between the two ends. CDR3 length equals 14 residues. Germline CDR1 is MNHEY and CDR2 is SMNVEV (reference sequence). The DNA for the CDR3 is TGTGCCAGCAGTTTAACCTCGACAGGAGATGGCTACACCTTC. Encoded protein: CASSLTSTGDGYTF.

A word on this clonotype: With a much larger clone just one base away, this may be a read error. The rearrangement joins TRBV21-1 to TRBJ2-5; no DNA check was done on the table's D call, TRBD1. TRBV21-1 is reported as a pseudogene. The CDR3 runs 16 residues. The CDR3 reads CASSKRRVSSYNEQYF. CDR3 nucleotides: TGTGCCAGCAGCAAAAGACGGGTCAGCTCCTACAATGAGCAGTACTTC.

The rearrangement joins TRBV4-2 to TRBJ2-1; TRBD2 is a possible D gene (5 bases). Between the trimmed V and J ends, which lost 0 bases and 2 bases, there was a span of 11 bases. The CDR3 is 16 amino acids. Germline V gene data show CDR1 as LGHNA and CDR2 as YNFKEQ. CDR3 nucleotide sequence: TGTGCCAGCAGCCAAGATCAACTAGTTACCTACAATGAGCAGTTCTTC. This codes for CASSQDQLVTYNEQFF.

The V and J genes are TRBV12-3 or TRBV12-4 and TRBJ2-4; D possibly corresponds to TRBD2 (6 bases). The V and J ends lost 6 bases and 13 bases respectively, with 22 bases between them. The CDR3 runs 14 residues. Here the CDR3 DNA reads TGTGCCAGCAGCCACGGGACTCTCGGTGGGGAGCAGTACTTC. Its protein is CASSHGTLGGEQYF.

This clonotype was observed a handful of times. The chain uses TRBV20-1 and TRBJ1-2; a weak D match, TRBD1 (6 bases). Germline loops: CDR1 DFQATT, CDR2 SNEGSKA (reference sequence). V was cut by 1 base and J by 2 bases, with 11 bases left in between. This CDR3 has 14 amino acids. The CDR3 DNA sequence: TGCAGTGCTAGAGTAGACAGGAACAACTATGGCTACACCTTC. Translated, it gives CSARVDRNNYGYTF.

This chain uses TRBV29-1 with TRBJ2-1; D perhaps matches TRBD2 (7 bases). V was cut by 0 bases and J by 10 bases, with 19 bases left in between. This CDR3 is built from 15 residues. Germline CDR1 and CDR2: SQVTM and ANQGSEA. The CDR3 coding sequence is TGCAGCGTTGAAGAGTCGGGGGGTGGGGGCAGGGAGCAGTTCTTC. It codes for CSVEESGGGGREQFF.

Written as DNA, the CDR3 is TGTGCCAGCAGCTTAGGTGGCGGTCCTAGCTCCTACGAGCAGTACTTC. Its protein is CASSLGGGPSSYEQYF. The gene calls are TRBV7-2 and TRBJ2-7; no clear D gene. Germline assignment: CDR1 SGHTA and CDR2 FQGNSA. Trimming took 1 base from V and 0 from J, leaving 13 bases between them. CDR3 length: 16 amino acids. The variable domain in full, with the rest retrieved from reference TRBV7-2 and TRBJ2-7, is GAGVSQSPSNKVTEKGKDVELRCDPISGHTALYWYRQSLGQGLEFLIYFQGNSAPDKSGLPSDRFSAERTGGSVSTLTIQRTQQEDSAVYLCASSLGGGPSSYEQYFGPGTRLTVT.

This clonotype was counted once. The gene calls are TRBV20-1 and TRBJ2-5, with TRBD1 matching over 11 bases. Germline V CDR1 and CDR2: DFQATT, SNEGSKA (reference sequence). The CDR3 is 13 amino acids. After removal of 5 bases from V and 7 bases from J, the junction contained 6 bases not matched to a gene. CDR3 coding DNA: TGCAGTGCTCCCGGGGGACAGGGGGGGACCCAGTACTTC. Its translation is CSAPGGQGGTQYF.

The chain couples TRBV12-3 or TRBV12-4 to TRBJ2-1, with D maybe TRBD2 (6 bases). Trimming removed 6 bases from V and 7 bases from J, with 13 bases in between. The CDR3 is 13 residues long. CDR3 coding DNA: TGTGCCAGCAGCTGGGACTGGAGGAATGAGCAGTTCTTC. It encodes CASSWDWRNEQFF.